This T cell receptor (beta chain) was obtained from a study of blood T cell repertoires in COVID-19 (dated by TCRdb to 2018 to 2021). At the level of the whole study: Samples covering the acute and convalescent phases of COVID-19 were provided by collaborators in the United States, Italy and Spain. The material from the prospective study consisted of cDNA or gDNA derived from T cells, B-cell-depleted T cells, or PBMCs. Subjects who had been exposed to COVID-19, were actively infected with it, or had recovered from it provided the deeply sampled blood TCRbeta repertoires that made up the dataset. A freely available public database, intended as a resource for researchers studying the immune response to SARS-CoV-2, is where the repertoires were released. Samples came from the ongoing ImmuneRACE study (first 160 participants) plus 1,254 subjects from 6 global collaborators. Sample metadata almost always included a de-identified subject ID, COVID-19 status, age in years and sex. Where available, HLA class I and class II types were obtained from metadata supplied by the sample provider rather than from assay-based typing.

Overall study results and their limits: The amount of clinical and demographic metadata varied by source and participant and was provided uncurated.

Trimming takes 7 bases off V and 2 bases off J; junction bases not matched to a gene: 6. Looking up the germline V gene yields CDR1 MNHEY and CDR2 SVGAGI. Including the terminal cysteine and phenylalanine, the CDR3 comprises 15 residues. Just CDR3 DNA is preserved here, 45 bases in frame from base 1. One collaborating source in Seattle enrolled patients while the patients were actively infected and followed the patients over time throughout the course of disease. The collaborating institutions used their own protocols to collect whole blood in K2EDTA tubes. Collaborator samples were shipped for TCRbeta analysis as frozen whole blood, isolated PBMCs, or DNA extracted from either sample type. Concerning this clone itself: Its antigen is not yet known. No much larger clone is present one base from it, and per-base qualities are unavailable.

TCRbeta CDR3 regions were amplified from genomic DNA using the immunoSEQ Assay, a bias-controlled multiplex PCR. The original methods were these. Within the assay, amplification of reference gene primers was used to estimate how many nucleated cells each sample contained. To quantify the absolute abundance of each unique TCRbeta CDR3 rearrangement, sequence reads were collapsed and filtered. For each sample, productive Simpson clonality was calculated as the square root of Simpson's diversity index across productive rearrangements. The clones in this table, taken by TCRdb from immuneACCESS, are in-frame only. Not every clone is retained; where verified, under half of the shortfall comes from an unresolved V gene, and the cause of the rest is unknown. The D gene and trimming were derived from the DNA, and the V and J assignments and clone size from that table. For this sample the table gives fewer than 250,000 clones, of which just over 85% were detected only once. Around a tenth of the sample comes from the top ten.

The rearranged chain carries TRBV6-5 and TRBJ1-3; the junction holds 9 bases that match TRBD1. This receptor was identified in a man between 50 and 59 years old with COVID-19, enrolled during active disease. Sequencing was performed on peripheral blood. The DNA sequence is given as TGTGCCAGCACCCCTGGACAGGGGACTGGAAACACCATATATTTT. Its translation is CASTPGQGTGNTIYF.